The T cell receptor beta chain described here comes from a study of blood T cells in healthy people across ages. Notes on this clonotype: Its antigen is still unknown.

Trimming left V 0 bases short and J 0 bases short, with 6 bases between. The germline CDR1 and CDR2 sequences are MGHRA and YSYEKL. This CDR3 has 15 amino acids. A J-beta primer mix and a sample-barcoded 5' primer were used in a second PCR of about 7 to 12 cycles. TCRdb reprocessed the 5' RACE reads via MiXCR and lists one record per CDR3 protein. The table records fewer than 2,000,000 distinct CDR3 sequences, approximately 32% of them present only once. Study findings and constraints: Donor CMV infection status was unknown, possibly confounding age-related changes in expanded clonotypes. Researchers said unsorted PBMCs prevented a conclusive naive versus antigen-experienced comparison. Observed TCR beta diversity showed a strong correlation with the percentage of naive T cells as measured by flow cytometry.

Per-sample yields of isolated PBMCs were at least 7 million. The chain uses TRBV4-1 and TRBJ1-5; no definite D call. This TCR derives from a woman aged 30 to 39 in good health. The sequenced sample was blood. The CDR3 reads CASSQDLHSNQPQHF. The CDR3, as DNA: TGCGCCAGCAGCCAAGATTTGCATAGCAATCAGCCCCAGCATTTT.